This paragraph reports one TCR beta chain. Its antigen remains unknown. The data belong to a study of response to subunit inactivated influenza vaccine. Broader study findings: After each seasonal influenza vaccination, few new T cells are recruited, the authors suggested.

TCRdb passed the RT-PCR reads through MiXCR, listing each CDR3 protein once. The data hold approximately 500,000 distinct CDR3 sequences, with approximately 14% observed a single time. CDR3 length: 14 amino acids. Germline assignment: CDR1 SGDLS and CDR2 YYNGEE. The V segment lost 3 bases and the J segment 5 bases; nucleotides outside the gene matches: 8. The chain uses TRBV9 and TRBJ2-7; 7 bases are shared with TRBD1. This clonotype was sampled from a man aged 50 or older who received an inactivated influenza vaccine. This specimen was PBMCs from blood, taken 11 to 12 days after vaccination. CDR3 in amino acids: CASSARDSGNEQYF. In nucleotides, the CDR3 is TGTGCCAGCAGCGCCCGGGACAGTGGCAACGAGCAGTACTTC. Filled out from reference TRBV9 and TRBJ2-7, the complete variable domain reads DSGVTQTPKHLITATGQRVTLRCSPRSGDLSVYWYQQSLDQGLQFLIQYYNGEERAKGNILERFSAQQFPDLHSELNLSSLELGDSALYFCASSARDSGNEQYFGPGTRLTVT.